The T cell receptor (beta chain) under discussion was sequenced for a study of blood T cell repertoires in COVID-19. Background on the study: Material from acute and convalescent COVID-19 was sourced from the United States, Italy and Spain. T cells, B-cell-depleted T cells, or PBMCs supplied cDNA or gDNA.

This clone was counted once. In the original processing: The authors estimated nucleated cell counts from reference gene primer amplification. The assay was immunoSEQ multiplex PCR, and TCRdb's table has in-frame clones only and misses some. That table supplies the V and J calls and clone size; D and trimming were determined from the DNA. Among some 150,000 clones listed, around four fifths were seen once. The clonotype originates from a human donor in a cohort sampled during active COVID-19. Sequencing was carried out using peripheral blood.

In nucleotides, the CDR3 is TGTGCCAGCAGCCCAAAAAAACCGGGGAGGGAATACGAGCAGTACTTC. As protein: CASSPKKPGREYEQYF. The rearrangement uses TRBV3-1 (or the pseudogene TRBV3-2) and TRBJ2-7; TRBD2 aligns across 7 bases. V dropped 4 bases and J dropped 4; count of bases not matched to a gene: 13. CDR3 length: 16 amino acids. From germline, CDR1 is LGHDT and CDR2 YNNKEL (reference sequence).